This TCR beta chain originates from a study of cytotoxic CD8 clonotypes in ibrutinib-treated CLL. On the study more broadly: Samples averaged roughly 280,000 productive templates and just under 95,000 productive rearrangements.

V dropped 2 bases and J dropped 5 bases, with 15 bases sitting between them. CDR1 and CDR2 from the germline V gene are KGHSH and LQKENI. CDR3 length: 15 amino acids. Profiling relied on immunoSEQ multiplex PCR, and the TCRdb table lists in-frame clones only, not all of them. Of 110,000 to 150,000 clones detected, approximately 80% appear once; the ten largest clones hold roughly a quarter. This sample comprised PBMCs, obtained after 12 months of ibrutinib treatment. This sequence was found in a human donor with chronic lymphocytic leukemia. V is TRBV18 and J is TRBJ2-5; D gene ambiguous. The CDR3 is CASSPRADPTETQYF. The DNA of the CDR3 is TGTGCCAGCTCACCAAGGGCCGACCCGACGGAGACCCAGTACTTC.